A selection of T cell receptor beta chains follows, all from one sample in a study of blood T cell repertoires in COVID-19. The assay was immunoSEQ multiplex PCR, and TCRdb's table has in-frame clones only and misses some. The data hold 300,000 to 450,000 clones, with around nine tenths observed a single time. Sequencing was carried out using PBMCs or T cells enriched from blood (not recorded which). These receptors were collected from a woman between 18 and 29 years old who had recovered from COVID-19. CDR3s include the opening cysteine and the closing phenylalanine or tryptophan. A D gene is named only where the DNA matches it firmly. Size tells how often a clone was seen (once, few, many) or the class of an expanded clone, and some rows leave it out.

-	few	TRBV3-1/TRBV3-2	TRBJ2-7	TGTGCCAGCAGCCAAGATAGCTTCGAGCAGTACTTC	CASSQDSFEQYF
TRBD1	-	TRBV18	TRBJ2-2	TGTGCCAGCTCACCTCCCGGGACAGCCCTCGGCACCGGGGAGCTGTTTTTT	CASSPPGTALGTGELFF
TRBD1	-	TRBV19	TRBJ2-5	TGTGCCAGTAGCCTCCGCTCTCTAGTAGGGGGCGAAGAGACCCAGTACTTC	CASSLRSLVGGEETQYF
-	-	TRBV18	TRBJ2-7	TGTGCCAGCTCACCACCCACAGGGAAATACGAGCAGTACTTC	CASSPPTGKYEQYF
-	-	TRBV19	TRBJ1-5	TGTGCCAGTAGTGTCGGTATTAGCAATCAGCCCCAGCATTTT	CASSVGISNQPQHF
TRBD1	once	TRBV19	TRBJ1-4	TGTGCCAGTAGTCGCAGGGGGCGGGTGACTAATGAAAAACTGTTTTTT	CASSRRGRVTNEKLFF
TRBD1	-	TRBV18	TRBJ2-1	TGTGCCAGCTCACAGTACAGGGGCGATGAGCAGTTCTTC	CASSQYRGDEQFF
-	-	TRBV10-3	TRBJ2-6	TGTGCCATCAGTGAGCCCAGCTCTGGGGCCAACGTCCTGACTTTC	CAISEPSSGANVLTF
-	-	TRBV18	TRBJ1-4	TGTGCCAGCTCACCCTCGACAGTGACTAATGAAAAACTGTTTTTT	CASSPSTVTNEKLFF
-	-	TRBV19	TRBJ2-3	TGTGCCAGTAGTAGCGCGCGGGGCAGCGGGAGCACAGATACGCAGTATTTT	CASSSARGSGSTDTQYF
-	-	TRBV7-9	TRBJ1-1	TGTGCCAGCAGCTTAGGGGACACTAAAGCTTTCTTT	CASSLGDTKAFF
-	-	TRBV4-1	TRBJ1-5	TGCGCCAGCAGCCAAGATCAGGGTTACACTAGCAATCAGCCCCAGCATTTT	CASSQDQGYTSNQPQHF
-	-	TRBV27	TRBJ1-2	TGTGCCAGCAGTTTAAACAGAGCTAACTATGGCTACACCTTC	CASSLNRANYGYTF
TRBD1	-	TRBV5-7	TRBJ2-7	TGTGCCAGCAGTTACCGGGACAGGGATTACTACGAGCAGTACTTC	CASSYRDRDYYEQYF
TRBD1	-	TRBV19	TRBJ1-2	TGTGCCAGTAGTCCCCGACAGGGCCCTAACTATGGCTACACCTTC	CASSPRQGPNYGYTF
TRBD1	-	TRBV27	TRBJ2-1	TGTGCCAGCAGTGCCCTTAGGGACAGCGTCGTCAATGAGCAGTTCTTC	CASSALRDSVVNEQFF
TRBD2	-	TRBV7-3	TRBJ2-3	TGTGCCAGCAGGAGCGGGGGGGCAGATACGCAGTATTTT	CASRSGGADTQYF